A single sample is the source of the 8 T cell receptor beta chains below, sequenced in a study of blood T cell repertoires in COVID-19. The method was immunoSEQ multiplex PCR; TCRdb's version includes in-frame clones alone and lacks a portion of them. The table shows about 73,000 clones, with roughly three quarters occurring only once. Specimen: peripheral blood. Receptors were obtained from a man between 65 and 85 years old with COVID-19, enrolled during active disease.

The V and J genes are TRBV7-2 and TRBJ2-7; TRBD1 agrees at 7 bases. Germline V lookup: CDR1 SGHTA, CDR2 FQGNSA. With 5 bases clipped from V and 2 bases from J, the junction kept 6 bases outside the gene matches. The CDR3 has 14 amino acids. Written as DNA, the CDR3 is TGTGCCAGCAGCCTATTACAGGGGCCCTACGAGCAGTACTTC. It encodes CASSLLQGPYEQYF. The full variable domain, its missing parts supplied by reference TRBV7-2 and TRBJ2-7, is GAGVSQSPSNKVTEKGKDVELRCDPISGHTALYWYRQSLGQGLEFLIYFQGNSAPDKSGLPSDRFSAERTGGSVSTLTIQRTQQEDSAVYLCASSLLQGPYEQYFGPGTRLTVT.

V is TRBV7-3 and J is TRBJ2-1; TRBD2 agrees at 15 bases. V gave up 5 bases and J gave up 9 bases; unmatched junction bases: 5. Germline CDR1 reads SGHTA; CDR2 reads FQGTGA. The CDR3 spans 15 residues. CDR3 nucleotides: TGTGCCAGCAGCAAACAGGGACTAGCGGGAGGTGAGCAGTTCTTC. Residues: CASSKQGLAGGEQFF.

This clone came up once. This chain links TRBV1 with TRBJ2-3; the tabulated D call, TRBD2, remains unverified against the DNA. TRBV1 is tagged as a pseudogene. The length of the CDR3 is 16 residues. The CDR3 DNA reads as TGCACCAGCAGCCAAGGCTCAGCGGGCCCAACAGATACGCAGTATTTT. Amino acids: CTSSQGSAGPTDTQYF.

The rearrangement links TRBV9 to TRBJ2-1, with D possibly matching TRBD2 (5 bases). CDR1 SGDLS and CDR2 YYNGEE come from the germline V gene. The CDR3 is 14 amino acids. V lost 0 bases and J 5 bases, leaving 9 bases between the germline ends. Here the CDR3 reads CASSVGESHNEQFF. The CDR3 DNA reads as TGTGCCAGCAGCGTAGGGGAGTCCCACAATGAGCAGTTCTTC.

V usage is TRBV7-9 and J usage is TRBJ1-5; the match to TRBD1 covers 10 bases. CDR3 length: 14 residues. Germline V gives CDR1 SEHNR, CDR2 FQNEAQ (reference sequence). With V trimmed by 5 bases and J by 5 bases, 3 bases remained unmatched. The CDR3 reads CASSQTGGDQPQHF. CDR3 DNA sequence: TGTGCCAGCAGCCAGACAGGGGGCGATCAGCCCCAGCATTTT.

The DNA for the CDR3 is TGTGCCAGCACAGGGGGACCTTCACCCCTCCACTTT. Its translation: CASTGGPSPLHF. The chain joins TRBV12-3 or TRBV12-4 to TRBJ1-6; 7 bases fit TRBD1. The J segment lost 9 bases and the V segment lost 7 bases, leaving 3 bases of the junction unmatched. There are 12 residues in the CDR3.

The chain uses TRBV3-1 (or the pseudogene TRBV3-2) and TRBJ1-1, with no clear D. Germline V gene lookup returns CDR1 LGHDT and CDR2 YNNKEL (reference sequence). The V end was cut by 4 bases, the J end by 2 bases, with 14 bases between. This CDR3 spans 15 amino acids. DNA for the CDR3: TGTGCCAGCAGCCCGCACGCCGGTTTAAACACTGAAGCTTTCTTT. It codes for CASSPHAGLNTEAFF.

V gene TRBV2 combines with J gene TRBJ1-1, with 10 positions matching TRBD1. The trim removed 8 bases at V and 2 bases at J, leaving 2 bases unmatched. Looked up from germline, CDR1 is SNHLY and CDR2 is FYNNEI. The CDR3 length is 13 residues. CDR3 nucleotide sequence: TGTGCCAGCGGGGACAGGGGTAACACTGAAGCTTTCTTT. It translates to CASGDRGNTEAFF.